This T cell receptor beta chain was obtained from a study of T cells after yellow fever vaccination. About the study: It was SMART-Seq v4 Ultra Low Input that prepared the fractions with low cell numbers.

TCR cDNA, made by 5'RACE template switching, carried an added universal primer site and UMIs. From the 5' RACE reads, TCRdb called clonotypes with MiXCR, one entry per CDR3 protein. The repertoire includes 500,000 to 550,000 distinct CDR3 sequences, about a fifth of them detected once, and roughly 16% sits in the top ten. General study findings and limits: Abundant bulk-derived clonotypes could contaminate FACS-sorted repertoires.

Turning to this clonotype: Its cognate antigen is unknown.

Trimming cost V 8 bases and J 6 bases, with 13 bases left between them. Germline CDR1 and CDR2: GTSNPN and SVGIG (reference sequence). CDR3 length equals 12 residues. The V and J genes are TRBV30 and TRBJ2-2, with D perhaps TRBD1 or TRBD2 (6 bases each). The sample in question was PBMCs, obtained roughly 20 days after the first yellow fever vaccination. This clonotype was sampled from a man aged 18 to 30 who received the YFV17D yellow fever vaccine. CDR3 sequence: CAQRGAAGELFF. Here the CDR3 DNA reads TGTGCCCAGAGGGGGGCCGCCGGGGAGCTGTTTTTT.